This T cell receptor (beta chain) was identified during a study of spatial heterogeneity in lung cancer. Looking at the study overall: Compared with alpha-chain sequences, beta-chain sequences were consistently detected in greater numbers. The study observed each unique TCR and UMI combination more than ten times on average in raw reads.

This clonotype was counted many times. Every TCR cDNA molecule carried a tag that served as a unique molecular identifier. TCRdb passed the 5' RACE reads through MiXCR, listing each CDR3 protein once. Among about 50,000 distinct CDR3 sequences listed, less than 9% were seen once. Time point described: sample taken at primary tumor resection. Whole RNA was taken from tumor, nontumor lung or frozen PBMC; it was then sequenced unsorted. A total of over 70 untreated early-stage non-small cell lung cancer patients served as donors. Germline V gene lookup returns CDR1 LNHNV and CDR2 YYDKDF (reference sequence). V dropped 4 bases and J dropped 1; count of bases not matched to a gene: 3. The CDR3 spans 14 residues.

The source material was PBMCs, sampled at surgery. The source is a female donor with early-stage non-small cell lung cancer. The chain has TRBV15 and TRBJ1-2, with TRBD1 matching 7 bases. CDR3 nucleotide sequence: TGTGCCACCAGCATGGGACAGCTTAACTATGGCTACACCTTC. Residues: CATSMGQLNYGYTF.